Following are 8 T cell receptor beta chains from one sample sequenced in a study of regulatory T cells in long-lasting Graves disease. Building of the TCR beta libraries involved iRepertoire HTBI primers and Arm-PCR of CDR3 regions. From the multiplex PCR reads, TCRdb called clonotypes with MiXCR, one entry per CDR3 protein. This table holds some 410,000 distinct CDR3 sequences, around 17% found once. Time point reported: newly diagnosed GD, antithyroid drugs for less than 3 months. RNA from PBMCs was the source of the TCR library. Another study also made use of these data, one on T cells in Graves' hyperthyroidism and ophthalmopathy.

The sequenced sample was peripheral blood mononuclear cells (PBMCs), obtained at new diagnosis, from a patient treated with antithyroid drugs. These TCRs come from a woman between 25 and 40 years old with Graves disease.

This clonotype was seen ten or more times. This chain uses TRBV3-1 with TRBJ2-1; 10 bases line up with TRBD2. CDR1 is LGHDT, CDR2 YNNKEL, per germline (reference sequence). The V and J ends lost 2 bases and 8 bases, in that order; junction bases with no gene match: 15. The length of the CDR3 is 18 residues. Written as DNA, the CDR3 is TGTGCCAGCAGCCAAATGCCAACCGGGACTAGCGTATTCGATGAGCAGTTCTTC. Translated, it gives CASSQMPTGTSVFDEQFF.

This clonotype was recorded at least ten times. The V gene is TRBV28, the J gene TRBJ2-1, with TRBD1 matching over 7 bases. The J call may not be correct, given that the DNA end is closer to TRBJ2-5. The CDR3 is made up of 15 amino acids. Germline V gene data show CDR1 as MDHEN and CDR2 as SYDVKM. The CDR3 bases are TGTGCCAGCAGTTTAAGGGGGCGCTTTGAAGAGACCCAGTACTTC. Its protein is CASSLRGRFEETQYF.

This clonotype was seen only once. One base away lies a much larger clone, so this may be a sequencing read error. The chain has TRBV29-1 and TRBJ2-7; D gene unclear. The length of the CDR3 is 13 residues. CDR1 and CDR2 from the germline V gene are SQVTM and ANQGSEA. The CDR3 sequence is CSASSGPSYGQYF. DNA of the CDR3: TGCAGCGCCTCATCGGGCCCGTCCTACGGGCAGTACTTC.

The sample holds many counts of this clonotype. The genes are TRBV2 and TRBJ2-3, with D possibly matching TRBD2 (6 bases). Germline V gene data show CDR1 as SNHLY and CDR2 as FYNNEI. V was pared by 7 bases and J by 1 base, with 9 bases between. This CDR3 spans 13 amino acids. Written as DNA, the CDR3 is TGTGCCAGCAACAGCGGGCGCACAGATACGCAGTATTTT. It specifies CASNSGRTDTQYF.

There are many counts of this clonotype. The V call is TRBV6-1, the J call TRBJ1-2, with 8 positions matching TRBD1. There are 18 residues in the CDR3. V lost 4 bases and J lost 4; bases outside the gene matches: 17. Germline lookup yields CDR1 MNHNS and CDR2 SASEGT. The CDR3 DNA reads TGTGCCAGCAGTGGGGAGCCGGGACAGGTCGCTCCCATCTATGGCTACACCTTC. As protein: CASSGEPGQVAPIYGYTF.

The chain employs TRBV6-2 or TRBV6-3 and TRBJ1-3, with 10 bases matching TRBD1. The length of the CDR3 is 16 residues. V lost 2 bases to trimming and J lost 4 bases; unmatched junction nucleotides: 5. The germline gives CDR1 MNHEY, CDR2 SVGEGT. CDR3 residues: CASSYLDRGPGNTIYF. In nucleotides, the CDR3 is TGTGCCAGCAGTTACCTAGACAGGGGGCCCGGAAACACCATATATTTT.

The sample holds one count of this clonotype. The chain combines TRBV18 with TRBJ1-2; D gene ambiguous. V was trimmed by 3 bases and J by 8 bases, leaving 13 bases between them. The CDR3 consists of 13 residues. Looked up from germline, CDR1 is KGHSH and CDR2 is LQKENI. CDR3 coding DNA: TGTGCCAGCTCACCTGGGGAAAGCGGGGGCTACACCTTC. Its protein is CASSPGESGGYTF.

This clonotype was seen repeatedly, ten times or more. The chain has TRBV30 and TRBJ1-3; D is undetermined. Germline V gives CDR1 GTSNPN, CDR2 SVGIG (reference sequence). This CDR3 has 12 amino acids. Trimming took 0 bases from V and 6 from J, leaving 6 bases between them. In DNA form, the CDR3 reads TGTGCCTGGAGTGTACTTCTAAACACCATATATTTT. Protein sequence: CAWSVLLNTIYF.